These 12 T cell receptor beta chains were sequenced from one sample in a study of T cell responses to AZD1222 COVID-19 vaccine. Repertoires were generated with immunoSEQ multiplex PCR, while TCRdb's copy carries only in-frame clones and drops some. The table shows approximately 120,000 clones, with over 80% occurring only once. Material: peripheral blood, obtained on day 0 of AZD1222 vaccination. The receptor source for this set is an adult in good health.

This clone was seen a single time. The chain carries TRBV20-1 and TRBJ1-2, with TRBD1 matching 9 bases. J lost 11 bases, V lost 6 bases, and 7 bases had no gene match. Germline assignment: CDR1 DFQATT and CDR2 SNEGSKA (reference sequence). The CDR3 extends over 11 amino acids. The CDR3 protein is CSATDRGGYTF. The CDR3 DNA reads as TGCAGTGCCACGGACAGGGGAGGGTACACCTTC.

CDR3 region: CASSGEYNEQFF. The CDR3 nucleotides read TGTGCCAGCAGTGGAGAGTACAATGAGCAGTTCTTC. The chain recombines TRBV25-1 with TRBJ2-1, with no clear D. Germline-derived CDR1 and CDR2 are MGHDK and SYGVNS. The V end was cut by 4 bases, the J end by 4 bases, with 5 bases between. The length of the CDR3 is 12 residues.

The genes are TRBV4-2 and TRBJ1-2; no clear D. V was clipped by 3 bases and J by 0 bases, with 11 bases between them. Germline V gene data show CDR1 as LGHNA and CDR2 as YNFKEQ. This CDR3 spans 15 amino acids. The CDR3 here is CASSQRTGTNYGYTF. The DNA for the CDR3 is TGTGCCAGCAGCCAGCGGACGGGTACTAACTATGGCTACACCTTC.

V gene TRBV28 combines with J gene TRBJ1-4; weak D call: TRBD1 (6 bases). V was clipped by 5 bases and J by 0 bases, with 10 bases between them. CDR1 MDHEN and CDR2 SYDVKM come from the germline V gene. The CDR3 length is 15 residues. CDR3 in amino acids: CASSPGGPTNEKLFF. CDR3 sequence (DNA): TGTGCCAGCAGTCCCGGGGGGCCAACTAATGAAAAACTGTTTTTT.

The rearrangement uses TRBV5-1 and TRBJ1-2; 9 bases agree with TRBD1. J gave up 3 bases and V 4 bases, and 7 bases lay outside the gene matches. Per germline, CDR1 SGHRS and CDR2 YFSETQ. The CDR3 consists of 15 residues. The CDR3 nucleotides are TGCGCCAGCAGCACGGGACAGGGTGGCGACTATGGCTACACCTTC. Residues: CASSTGQGGDYGYTF.

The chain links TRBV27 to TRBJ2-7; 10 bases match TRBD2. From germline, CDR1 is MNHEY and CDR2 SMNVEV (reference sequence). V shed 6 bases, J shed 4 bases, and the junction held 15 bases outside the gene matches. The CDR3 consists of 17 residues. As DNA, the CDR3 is TGTGCCAGCAGCGCCGGGGCCTCTAGCGGGGGTGTGTACGAGCAGTACTTC. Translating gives CASSAGASSGGVYEQYF.

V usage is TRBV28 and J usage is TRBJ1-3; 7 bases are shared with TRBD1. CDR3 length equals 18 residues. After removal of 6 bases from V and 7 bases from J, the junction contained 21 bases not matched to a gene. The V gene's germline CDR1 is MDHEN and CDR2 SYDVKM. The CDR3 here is CASSQVKGRGTMANTIYF. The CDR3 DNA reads TGTGCCAGCAGCCAAGTTAAAGGCAGGGGGACGATGGCCAACACCATATATTTT.

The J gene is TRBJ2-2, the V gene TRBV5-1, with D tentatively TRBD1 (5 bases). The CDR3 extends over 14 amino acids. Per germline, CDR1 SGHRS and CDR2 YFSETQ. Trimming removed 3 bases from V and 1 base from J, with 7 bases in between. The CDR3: CASSSQGNTGELFF. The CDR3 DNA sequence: TGCGCCAGCAGCTCGCAGGGGAACACCGGGGAGCTGTTTTTT.

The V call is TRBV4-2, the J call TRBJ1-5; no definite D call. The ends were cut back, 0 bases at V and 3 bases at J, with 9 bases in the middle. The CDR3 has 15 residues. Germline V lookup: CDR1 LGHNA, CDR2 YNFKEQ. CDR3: CASSQEREPNQPQHF. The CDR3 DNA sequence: TGTGCCAGCAGCCAAGAGAGGGAGCCCAATCAGCCCCAGCATTTT.

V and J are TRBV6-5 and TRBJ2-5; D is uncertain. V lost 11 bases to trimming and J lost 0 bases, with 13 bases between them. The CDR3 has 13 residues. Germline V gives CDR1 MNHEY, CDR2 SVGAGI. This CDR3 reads CAVGYTYQETQYF. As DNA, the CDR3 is TGTGCCGTCGGTTACACGTACCAAGAGACCCAGTACTTC.

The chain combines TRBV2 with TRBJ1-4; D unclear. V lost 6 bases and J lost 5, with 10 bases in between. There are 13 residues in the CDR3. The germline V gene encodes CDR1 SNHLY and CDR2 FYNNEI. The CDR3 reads CASSRAVNEKLFF. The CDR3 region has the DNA TGTGCCAGCAGCCGGGCGGTGAATGAAAAACTGTTTTTT.

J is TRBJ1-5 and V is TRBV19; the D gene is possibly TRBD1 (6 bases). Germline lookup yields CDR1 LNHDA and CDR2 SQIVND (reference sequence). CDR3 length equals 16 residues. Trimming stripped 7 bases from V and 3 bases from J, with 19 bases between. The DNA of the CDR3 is TGTGCCAGTACTCCGATGGGACAAGGCTTCAATCAGCCCCAGCATTTT. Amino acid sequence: CASTPMGQGFNQPQHF.